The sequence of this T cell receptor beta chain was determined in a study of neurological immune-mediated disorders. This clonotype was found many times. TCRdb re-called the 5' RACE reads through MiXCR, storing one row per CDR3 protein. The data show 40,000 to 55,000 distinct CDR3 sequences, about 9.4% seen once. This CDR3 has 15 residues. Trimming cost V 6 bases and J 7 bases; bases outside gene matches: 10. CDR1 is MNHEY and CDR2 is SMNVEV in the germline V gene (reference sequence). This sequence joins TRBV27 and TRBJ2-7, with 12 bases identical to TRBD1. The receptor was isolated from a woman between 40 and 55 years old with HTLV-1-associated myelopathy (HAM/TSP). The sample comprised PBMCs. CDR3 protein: CASSPTRDRGREQYF. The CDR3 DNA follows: TGTGCCAGCAGCCCAACCCGGGACAGGGGGCGTGAGCAGTACTTC.